This T cell receptor beta chain appears in the sequencing data of a study of T cell responses to AZD1222 COVID-19 vaccine. Profiling relied on immunoSEQ multiplex PCR, and the TCRdb table lists in-frame clones only, not all of them. In the table there are 150,000 to 200,000 clones, roughly 94% of which are singletons. This clone came up once. J gave up 10 bases and V 4 bases, and 9 bases lay outside the gene matches. Germline loops: CDR1 MNHEY, CDR2 SVGAGI. The length of the CDR3 is 13 residues. The sample in question was peripheral blood, obtained on day 0 of AZD1222 vaccination. The sequence derives from an adult in good health. The gene calls are TRBV6-5 and TRBJ1-2, with 7 bases aligning to TRBD1. The CDR3 sequence is CASSFVWDSPYTF. The CDR3 nucleotides read TGTGCCAGCAGTTTCGTATGGGACAGCCCCTACACCTTC.